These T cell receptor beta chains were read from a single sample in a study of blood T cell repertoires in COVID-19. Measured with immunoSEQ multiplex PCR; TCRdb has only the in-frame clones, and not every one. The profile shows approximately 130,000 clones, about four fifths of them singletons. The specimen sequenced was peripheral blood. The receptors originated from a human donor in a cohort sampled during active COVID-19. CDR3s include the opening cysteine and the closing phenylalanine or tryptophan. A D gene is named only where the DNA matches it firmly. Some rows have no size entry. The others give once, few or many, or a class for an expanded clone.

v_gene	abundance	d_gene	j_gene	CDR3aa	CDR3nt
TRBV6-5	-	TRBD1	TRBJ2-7	CASRSGQGRYEQYF	TGTGCCAGCAGGTCCGGACAGGGAAGGTACGAGCAGTACTTC
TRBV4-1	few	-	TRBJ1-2	CASSQDGGLDYGYTF	TGCGCCAGCAGCCAAGACGGGGGGCTCGACTATGGCTACACCTTC
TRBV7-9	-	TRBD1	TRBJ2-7	CASSPIYRDRSYEQYF	TGTGCCAGCAGCCCTATTTACCGGGACAGGTCCTACGAGCAGTACTTC
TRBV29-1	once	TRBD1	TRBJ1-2	CSVGTGQGYGYTF	TGCAGCGTTGGTACGGGACAGGGCTATGGCTACACCTTC
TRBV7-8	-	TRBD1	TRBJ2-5	CASSLALTGYQETQYF	TGTGCCAGCAGCTTAGCATTGACAGGGTACCAAGAGACCCAGTACTTC
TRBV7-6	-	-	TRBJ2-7	CASSFSGATTAEQYF	TGTGCCAGCAGCTTTTCAGGGGCTACGACTGCCGAGCAGTACTTC
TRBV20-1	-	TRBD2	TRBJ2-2	CSASARLAANTGELFF	TGCAGTGCTAGTGCGAGACTAGCGGCGAACACCGGGGAGCTGTTTTTT
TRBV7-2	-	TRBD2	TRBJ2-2	CASSFKGLAGAGTGELFF	TGTGCCAGCAGCTTCAAGGGCTTAGCGGGGGCCGGGACCGGGGAGCTGTTTTTT
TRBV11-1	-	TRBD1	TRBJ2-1	CASSHRQGMGNEQFF	TGTGCCAGCAGCCACCGACAGGGGATGGGAAATGAGCAGTTCTTC
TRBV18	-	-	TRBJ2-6	CASSPVWTSSGANVLTF	TGTGCCAGCTCACCAGTCTGGACAAGCTCTGGGGCCAACGTCCTGACTTTC
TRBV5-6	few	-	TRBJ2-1	CASSLGTDEQFF	TGTGCCAGCAGCTTGGGGACAGATGAGCAGTTCTTC
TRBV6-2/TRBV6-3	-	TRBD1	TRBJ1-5	CASSSWGQPSYSNQPQHF	TGTGCCAGCAGTTCTTGGGGACAGCCATCTTATAGCAATCAGCCCCAGCATTTT
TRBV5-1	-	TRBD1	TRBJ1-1	CASSFGQGGTEAFF	TGCGCCAGCAGCTTCGGACAGGGAGGCACTGAAGCTTTCTTT
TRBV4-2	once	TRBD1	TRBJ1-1	CASSQHPQDRLQAEAFF	TGTGCCAGCAGCCAACACCCACAGGACAGGCTTCAGGCTGAAGCTTTCTTT
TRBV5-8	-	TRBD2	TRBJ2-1	CASSFLASGRVEKNEQFF	TGTGCCAGCAGCTTTCTGGCGTCAGGGAGGGTTGAGAAAAATGAGCAGTTCTTC
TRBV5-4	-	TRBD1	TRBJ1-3	CASSNRGGNTIYF	TGTGCCAGCAGCAACAGGGGTGGAAACACCATATATTTT
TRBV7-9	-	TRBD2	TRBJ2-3	CASSLGTSGGMDTQYF	TGTGCCAGCAGCTTAGGGACTAGCGGGGGGATGGATACGCAGTATTTT
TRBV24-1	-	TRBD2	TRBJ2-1	CATSDSPSGGALQYNEQFF	TGTGCCACCAGTGATTCGCCTAGCGGGGGGGCTTTGCAATACAATGAGCAGTTCTTC
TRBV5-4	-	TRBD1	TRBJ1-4	CASSLTDRQGEKLFF	TGTGCCAGCAGCTTAACAGACCGACAGGGTGAAAAACTGTTTTTT
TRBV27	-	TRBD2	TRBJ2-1	CASSPHGEGSSYNEQFF	TGTGCCAGCAGTCCCCATGGGGAGGGAAGCTCCTACAATGAGCAGTTCTTC
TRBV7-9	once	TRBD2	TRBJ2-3	CASTGEGSTDTQYF	TGTGCCAGCACCGGGGAGGGGAGCACAGATACGCAGTATTTT
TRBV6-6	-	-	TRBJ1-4	CASSSNRAESEKLFF	TGTGCCAGCAGTTCCAACAGGGCAGAGAGTGAAAAACTGTTTTTT